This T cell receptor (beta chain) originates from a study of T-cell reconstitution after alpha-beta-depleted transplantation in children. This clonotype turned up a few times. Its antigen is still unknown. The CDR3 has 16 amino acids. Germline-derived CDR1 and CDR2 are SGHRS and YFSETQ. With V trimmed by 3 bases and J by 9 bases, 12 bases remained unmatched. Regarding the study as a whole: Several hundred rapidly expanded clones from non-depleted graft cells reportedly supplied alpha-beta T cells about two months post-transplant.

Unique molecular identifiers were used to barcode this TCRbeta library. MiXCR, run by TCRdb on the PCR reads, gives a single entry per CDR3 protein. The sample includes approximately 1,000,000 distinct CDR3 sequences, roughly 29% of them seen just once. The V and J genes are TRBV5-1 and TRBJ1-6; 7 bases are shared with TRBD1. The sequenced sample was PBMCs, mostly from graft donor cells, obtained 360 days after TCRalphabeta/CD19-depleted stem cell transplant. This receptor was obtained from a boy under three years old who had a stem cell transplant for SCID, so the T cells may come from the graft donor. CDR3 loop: CASSWGTDPLGSPLHF. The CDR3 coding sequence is TGCGCCAGCAGCTGGGGGACAGACCCCTTGGGTTCACCCCTCCACTTT. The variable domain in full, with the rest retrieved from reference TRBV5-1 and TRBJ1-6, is KAGVTQTPRYLIKTRGQQVTLSCSPISGHRSVSWYQQTPGQGLQFLFEYFSETQRNKGNFPGRFSGRQFSNSRSEMNVSTLELGDSALYLCASSWGTDPLGSPLHFGNGTRLTVT.